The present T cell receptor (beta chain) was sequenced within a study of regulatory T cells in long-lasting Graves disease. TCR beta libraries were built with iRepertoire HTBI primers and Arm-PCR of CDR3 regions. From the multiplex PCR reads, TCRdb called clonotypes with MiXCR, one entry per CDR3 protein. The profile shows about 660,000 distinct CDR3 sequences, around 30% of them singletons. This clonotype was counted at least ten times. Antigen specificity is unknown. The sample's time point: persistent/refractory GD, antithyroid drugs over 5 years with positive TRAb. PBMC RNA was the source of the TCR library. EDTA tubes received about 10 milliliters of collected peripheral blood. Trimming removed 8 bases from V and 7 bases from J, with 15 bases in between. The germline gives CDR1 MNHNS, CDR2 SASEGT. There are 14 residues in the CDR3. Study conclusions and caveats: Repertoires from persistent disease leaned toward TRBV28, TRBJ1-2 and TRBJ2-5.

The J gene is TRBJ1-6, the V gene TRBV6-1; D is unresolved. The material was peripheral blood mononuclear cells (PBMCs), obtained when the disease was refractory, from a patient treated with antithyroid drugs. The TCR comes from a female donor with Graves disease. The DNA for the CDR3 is TGTGCCAGCGTTCTGGGCGGATCAAATTCACCCCTCCACTTT. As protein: CASVLGGSNSPLHF.